This T cell receptor beta chain was found in a study of cytomegalovirus exposure and HLA in healthy donors. Study-level information: Both the approximately 120 validation repertoires and the roughly 700 first-cohort repertoires used the same platform, as reported by a later analysis. General observations from the study: The tendency of first-cohort TCR clusters to co-occur in the 90 to 150 validation repertoires was the finding of a later analysis.

Clones were sequenced by immunoSEQ multiplex PCR, and TCRdb holds only the in-frame ones, with some missing. The repertoire holds some 330,000 clones, 75% to 90% seen once, with around 0.84% in the top ten. This clone appeared a few times. The antigen remains undetermined. Germline V gene lookup returns CDR1 SNHLY and CDR2 FYNNEI. The CDR3 length is 14 residues. Trimming removed 4 bases from V and 3 bases from J, with 10 bases in between. The chain joins TRBV2 to TRBJ1-5; no firm D call. The receptor's source is a woman younger than 35 in good health and CMV-seronegative. The material sequenced was PBMCs. The CDR3 DNA sequence: TGTGCCAGCAGTGTCCTACTCCTCAATCAGCCCCAGCATTTT. It encodes CASSVLLLNQPQHF.